This passage covers 27 T cell receptor beta chains from one sample sequenced in a study of blood T cell repertoires in COVID-19. Clones were sequenced by immunoSEQ multiplex PCR, and TCRdb holds only the in-frame ones, with some missing. The sample has around 300,000 clones; 90% are singletons. The specimen sequenced was peripheral blood. The receptors were gathered from a woman aged 40-49 years with COVID-19, enrolled during active disease.

The V gene is TRBV9, the J gene TRBJ2-6; TRBD2 might be the D (5 bases). V was shortened by 3 bases and J by 0 bases, with 7 bases between the two germline ends. This CDR3 spans 15 amino acids. Germline V lookup: CDR1 SGDLS, CDR2 YYNGEE. CDR3 region: CASSERHSGANVLTF. DNA of the CDR3: TGTGCCAGCAGCGAGCGGCACTCTGGGGCCAACGTCCTGACTTTC.

The table lists this clone with a few counts. The chain joins TRBV6-6 to TRBJ1-6; tentatively, D is TRBD1 (6 bases). V lost 8 bases and J 5 bases, leaving 13 bases between the germline ends. This CDR3 is built from 14 residues. Germline V lookup: CDR1 MNHNY, CDR2 SVGAGI (reference sequence). The CDR3 coding sequence is TGTGCCAGCCTCGTACGGACAGATAATTCACCCCTCCACTTT. Residues: CASLVRTDNSPLHF.

This clone was detected only a few times. The rearrangement uses TRBV18 and TRBJ1-3; 10 bases agree with TRBD1. Germline-derived CDR1 and CDR2 are KGHSH and LQKENI. Trimming removed 4 bases from V and 1 base from J; junction bases left unmatched: 7. The CDR3 covers 17 residues. CDR3 sequence reads: CASSLASGQGSGNTIYF. The CDR3 DNA is TGTGCCAGCTCACTTGCCTCGGGACAGGGGTCTGGAAACACCATATATTTT.

This sequence joins TRBV28 and TRBJ2-7; D unclear. V was cut by 10 bases and J by 4 bases, with 11 bases left in between. The CDR3 runs to 11 residues. In germline, CDR1 is MDHEN, CDR2 SYDVKM. CDR3 protein: CATLDGYEQYF. The CDR3 nucleotides read TGTGCCACCTTAGACGGGTACGAGCAGTACTTC.

Note on this clone: Other DNA sequences of this sample code for an identical CDR3. V and J are TRBV27 and TRBJ1-2; a weak D match, TRBD1 (5 bases). The V gene lost 10 bases and the J gene lost 0 bases, with 24 bases spanning the gap. This CDR3 is 17 amino acids long. CDR1 and CDR2 (germline): MNHEY, SMNVEV (reference sequence). As DNA, the CDR3 is TGTGCCACCCACGGAGGAGGGGCAGCATTTACTAACTATGGCTACACCTTC. This translates into CATHGGGAAFTNYGYTF.

V usage is TRBV28 and J usage is TRBJ2-7; no clear D. Germline-derived CDR1 and CDR2 are MDHEN and SYDVKM. Trimming stripped 3 bases from V and 6 bases from J, with 12 bases between. The CDR3 runs 13 residues. As DNA, the CDR3 is TGTGCCAGCAGTTTGTTAGCATCGGGCGAGCAGTACTTC. The encoded protein is CASSLLASGEQYF.

The chain has TRBV7-2 and TRBJ2-7, with TRBD1 as a possible D gene (6 bases). The V gene lost 4 bases and the J gene lost 12 bases, with 19 bases spanning the gap. From germline, CDR1 is SGHTA and CDR2 FQGNSA. The CDR3 loop spans 13 amino acids. The DNA of the CDR3 is TGTGCCAGCAGCTCCCGGGCGACAGGTCGTCTGTACTTC. Translated: CASSSRATGRLYF.

A word on this clone: The sample contains more than one DNA sequence encoding this CDR3. This chain connects TRBV18 to TRBJ2-7; 8 bases map to TRBD1. This CDR3 spans 13 amino acids. Germline V gene data show CDR1 as KGHSH and CDR2 as LQKENI. The ends lost 1 base at V and 6 bases at J; junction bases unmatched: 2. As DNA, the CDR3 is TGTGCCAGCTCACCACTCGACAGGGGCGAGCAGTACTTC. This sequence encodes CASSPLDRGEQYF.

The chain employs TRBV15 and TRBJ1-4; D is perhaps TRBD1 (5 bases). V was pared by 3 bases and J by 7 bases, with 15 bases between. The CDR3 covers 15 residues. Germline V gives CDR1 LNHNV, CDR2 YYDKDF (reference sequence). CDR3 loop: CATSSKGMAIEKLFF. The CDR3 nucleotides are TGTGCCACCAGCAGTAAGGGGATGGCCATTGAAAAACTGTTTTTT.

This chain uses TRBV3-1 (or the pseudogene TRBV3-2) with TRBJ1-1; TRBD1 aligns across 7 bases. CDR1 is LGHDT and CDR2 is YNNKEL in the germline V gene (reference sequence). The CDR3 totals 13 residues. The junction had 4 bases not matched to a gene; V was cut back by 8 bases and J by 1 base. In DNA form, the CDR3 reads TGTGCCAGCGGAAGGGACAGGAACACTGAAGCTTTCTTT. As protein: CASGRDRNTEAFF.

V usage is TRBV2 and J usage is TRBJ1-1; a possible D gene is TRBD1 (5 bases). CDR1 and CDR2 (germline): SNHLY, FYNNEI. The length of the CDR3 is 14 residues. Deletions cut 6 bases from V and 5 bases from J, with 16 bases between. The CDR3 reads CASRSTSGGTEAFF. As DNA, the CDR3 is TGTGCCAGCAGGAGTACATCGGGGGGGACTGAAGCTTTCTTT.

The V and J genes are TRBV11-2 and TRBJ2-7; 7 positions agree with TRBD1. The J segment lost 0 bases and the V segment lost 4 bases, leaving 12 bases of the junction unmatched. This CDR3 is 17 amino acids long. From germline, CDR1 is SGHAT and CDR2 FQNNGV. CDR3 in DNA: TGTGCCAGCAGCTCGACCCAGACAGGGCTCCGCTCCTACGAGCAGTACTTC. It encodes CASSSTQTGLRSYEQYF.

The rearrangement links TRBV5-1 to TRBJ2-1; 7 bases are a match to TRBD2. J gave up 3 bases and V 7 bases, and 7 bases lay outside the gene matches. CDR1 and CDR2 (germline): SGHRS, YFSETQ. The CDR3 length is 14 residues. The CDR3 DNA follows: TGCGCCAGCTCGAGGAGGGACTACTACAATGAGCAGTTCTTC. This gives the protein CASSRRDYYNEQFF.

The chain couples TRBV19 to TRBJ1-4, with 9 positions matching TRBD1. Losses at the gene ends were 5 bases for V and 5 bases for J; bases not matched to a gene: 6. Looked up from germline, CDR1 is LNHDA and CDR2 is SQIVND (reference sequence). This CDR3 is 15 amino acids long. CDR3 loop: CASSSPGTGNEKLFF. Written as DNA, the CDR3 is TGTGCCAGTAGTTCCCCCGGGACAGGGAATGAAAAACTGTTTTTT. Supplemented by reference TRBV19 and TRBJ1-4, the full variable domain reads DGGITQSPKYLFRKEGQNVTLSCEQNLNHDAMYWYRQDPGQGLRLIYYSQIVNDFQKGDIAEGYSVSREKKESFPLTVTSAQKNPTAFYLCASSSPGTGNEKLFFGSGTQLSVL.

The CDR3, as DNA: TGTGCCAGCAGTCACCGCCTTTTGGGACAGGGGTTCGCTGAAGCTTTCTTT. Encoded protein: CASSHRLLGQGFAEAFF. V is TRBV11-2 and J is TRBJ1-1; 10 bases are a match to TRBD1. V was clipped by 6 bases and J by 6 bases; unmatched bases: 16. This CDR3 is built from 17 residues. CDR1 is SGHAT, CDR2 FQNNGV, per germline.

The genes are TRBV7-2 and TRBJ2-7; TRBD1 is a possible D gene (6 bases). There are 18 residues in the CDR3. V gave up 1 base and J gave up 0 bases, with 19 bases separating them. Looked up from germline, CDR1 is SGHTA and CDR2 is FQGNSA. CDR3: CASSLGVSGRGTSYEQYF. In DNA form, the CDR3 reads TGTGCCAGCAGCTTAGGGGTCTCGGGCAGGGGAACCTCCTACGAGCAGTACTTC. Variable domain in full (rest from reference TRBV7-2 and TRBJ2-7): GAGVSQSPSNKVTEKGKDVELRCDPISGHTALYWYRQSLGQGLEFLIYFQGNSAPDKSGLPSDRFSAERTGGSVSTLTIQRTQQEDSAVYLCASSLGVSGRGTSYEQYFGPGTRLTVT.

V usage is TRBV27 and J usage is TRBJ2-7; D remains unclear. Trimming pared 0 bases from V and 7 bases from J, leaving 10 bases between. Germline loops: CDR1 MNHEY, CDR2 SMNVEV (reference sequence). The CDR3 is 13 amino acids. This CDR3 reads CASSLSQAGEQYF. The CDR3 nucleotides read TGTGCCAGCAGTTTATCTCAAGCCGGGGAGCAGTACTTC.

The chain employs TRBV7-6 and TRBJ2-2; possibly TRBD2 for D (5 bases). V was pared by 2 bases and J by 3 bases, with 13 bases between. CDR1 is SGHVS and CDR2 is FNYEAQ in the germline V gene. This CDR3 is 16 amino acids long. CDR3: CASSLFRGMDTGELFF. CDR3 coding DNA: TGTGCCAGCAGCTTATTCCGGGGTATGGACACCGGGGAGCTGTTTTTT.

V is TRBV19 and J is TRBJ2-7; possible D gene TRBD1, 6 bases. Trimming took 3 bases from V and 9 from J, leaving 18 bases between them. There are 14 residues in the CDR3. CDR1 is LNHDA, CDR2 SQIVND, per germline (reference sequence). The CDR3 sequence: CASSIAGQSNGQYF. The CDR3 DNA is TGTGCCAGTAGTATCGCTGGACAGTCGAATGGGCAGTACTTC.

The chain joins TRBV28 to TRBJ1-1, with 9 bases identical to TRBD1. Germline CDR1 MDHEN, CDR2 SYDVKM. The ends lost 3 bases at V and 4 bases at J; junction bases unmatched: 3. This CDR3 comprises 14 residues. The CDR3 DNA follows: TGTGCCAGCAGTTTCACAGGGGGCGGCACTGAAGCTTTCTTT. Protein product: CASSFTGGGTEAFF.

V and J are TRBV7-8 and TRBJ2-2; 7 positions match TRBD1. Trimming took 0 bases from V and 9 from J; bases not matched to a gene: 16. This CDR3 comprises 18 residues. Looked up from germline, CDR1 is SGHVS and CDR2 is FQNEAQ. CDR3 sequence (DNA): TGTGCCAGCAGCTTAGCTGTTGACAGGGTTTCTTTGTGGCGGGAGCTGTTTTTT. Its protein is CASSLAVDRVSLWRELFF.

This clone was recorded a few times. V gene TRBV29-1 combines with J gene TRBJ2-7; D is possibly TRBD2 (6 bases). The germline V gene encodes CDR1 SQVTM and CDR2 ANQGSEA. V was cut by 4 bases and J by 4 bases, with 14 bases left in between. The CDR3 is 13 amino acids. This chain's CDR3 is CSVASGGLYEQYF. In DNA, the CDR3 is TGCAGCGTTGCATCCGGGGGACTTTACGAGCAGTACTTC.

The genes are TRBV7-9 and TRBJ1-2, with TRBD1 identical over 9 bases. The length of the CDR3 is 15 residues. The V gene end was trimmed by 6 bases and the J gene end by 3 bases; junction bases not matched to a gene: 8. CDR1 SEHNR and CDR2 FQNEAQ come from the germline V gene (reference sequence). CDR3 nucleotides: TGTGCCAGCAGGCCCCCGGGACAGGGCGACTATGGCTACACCTTC. This translates into CASRPPGQGDYGYTF.

The chain carries TRBV13 and TRBJ1-1; D uncertain. V lost 5 bases to trimming and J lost 3 bases, with 13 bases between them. Germline V gene lookup returns CDR1 PRHDT and CDR2 FYEKMQ (reference sequence). CDR3 length: 14 amino acids. The CDR3 nucleotides read TGTGCCAGCAGCGAAAGGAGGCGGGACACTGAAGCTTTCTTT. Translated: CASSERRRDTEAFF.

V and J are TRBV30 and TRBJ1-2; D may be TRBD1 (6 bases). There are 16 residues in the CDR3. The germline CDR1 and CDR2 sequences are GTSNPN and SVGIG (reference sequence). Trimming cost V 4 bases and J 1 base, with 19 bases left between them. CDR3 amino acids: CAWKLFGGRVNYGYTF. CDR3 nucleotide sequence: TGTGCCTGGAAGTTGTTTGGGGGCAGGGTTAACTATGGCTACACCTTC. Variable domain in full (rest from reference TRBV30 and TRBJ1-2): SQTIHQWPATLVQPVGSPLSLECTVEGTSNPNLYWYRQAAGRGLQLLFYSVGIGQISSEVPQNLSASRPQDRQFILSSKKLLLSDSGFYLCAWKLFGGRVNYGYTFGSGTRLTVV.

This rearrangement joins TRBV29-1 to TRBJ1-1; 7 bases are shared with TRBD1. The trim removed 3 bases at V and 7 bases at J, leaving 5 bases unmatched. CDR3 length: 12 amino acids. CDR1 is SQVTM and CDR2 is ANQGSEA in the germline V gene. Written as DNA, the CDR3 is TGCAGCGTTGACAGGGGGGACCATGAAGCTTTCTTT. It encodes CSVDRGDHEAFF.

The gene calls are TRBV5-1 and TRBJ1-2; the D is unclear. CDR3 size: 18 residues. V gave up 0 bases and J gave up 4 bases, with 22 bases separating them. Germline CDR1 and CDR2: SGHRS and YFSETQ. CDR3 residues: CASSLVLGGPNPGYGYTF. Written as DNA, the CDR3 is TGCGCCAGCAGCTTGGTACTAGGAGGGCCAAACCCCGGCTATGGCTACACCTTC.